This T cell receptor beta chain was sequenced in a study of T cells after yellow fever vaccination. TCRdb re-called the 5' RACE reads with MiXCR, one entry per CDR3 protein. The sample holds 200,000 to 300,000 distinct CDR3 sequences, roughly 13% seen once. After removal of 3 bases from V and 2 bases from J, the junction contained 8 bases not matched to a gene. CDR3 length: 17 amino acids. Germline V gene lookup returns CDR1 LNHDA and CDR2 SQIVND (reference sequence). This chain joins TRBV19 and TRBJ2-7, with 12 bases that match TRBD2. The sample here was CD4+ T cells sorted from PBMCs, taken 45 days after the yellow fever booster vaccination. The receptor comes from a man aged 25 to 40 who received the YFV17D yellow fever vaccine. The CDR3 here is CASSMGRTSGMAYEQYF. In DNA form, the CDR3 reads TGTGCCAGTAGTATGGGAAGGACTAGCGGGATGGCCTACGAGCAGTACTTC. Filled out from reference TRBV19 and TRBJ2-7, the complete variable domain reads DGGITQSPKYLFRKEGQNVTLSCEQNLNHDAMYWYRQDPGQGLRLIYYSQIVNDFQKGDIAEGYSVSREKKESFPLTVTSAQKNPTAFYLCASSMGRTSGMAYEQYFGPGTRLTVT.